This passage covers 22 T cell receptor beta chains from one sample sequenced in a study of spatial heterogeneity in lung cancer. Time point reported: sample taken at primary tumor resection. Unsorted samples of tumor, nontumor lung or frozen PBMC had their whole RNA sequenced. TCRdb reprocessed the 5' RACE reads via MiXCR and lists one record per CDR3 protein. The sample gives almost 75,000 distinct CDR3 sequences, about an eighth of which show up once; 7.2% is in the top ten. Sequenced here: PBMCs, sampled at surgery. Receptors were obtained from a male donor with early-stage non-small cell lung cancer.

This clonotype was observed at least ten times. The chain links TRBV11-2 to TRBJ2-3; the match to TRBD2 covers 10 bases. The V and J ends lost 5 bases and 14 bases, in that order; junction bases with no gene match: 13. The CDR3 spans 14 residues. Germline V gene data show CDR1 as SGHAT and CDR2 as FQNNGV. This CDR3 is CASSQRGASGSWYF. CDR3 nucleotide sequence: TGTGCCAGCAGCCAAAGAGGGGCTAGCGGGAGTTGGTATTTT.

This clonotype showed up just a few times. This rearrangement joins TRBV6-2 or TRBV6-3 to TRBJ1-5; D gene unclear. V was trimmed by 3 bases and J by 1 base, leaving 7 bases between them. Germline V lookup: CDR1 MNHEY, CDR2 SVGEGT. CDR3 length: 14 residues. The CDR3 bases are TGTGCCAGCAGTTATTTGGGCAGCAATCAGCCCCAGCATTTT. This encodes CASSYLGSNQPQHF.

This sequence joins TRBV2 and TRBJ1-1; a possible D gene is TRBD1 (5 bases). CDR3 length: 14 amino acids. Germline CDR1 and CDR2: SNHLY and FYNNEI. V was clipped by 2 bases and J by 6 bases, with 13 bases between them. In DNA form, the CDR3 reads TGTGCCAGCAGTGAAACGGCACCGACAGCTGAAGCTTTCTTT. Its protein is CASSETAPTAEAFF. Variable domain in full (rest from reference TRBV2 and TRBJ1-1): EPEVTQTPSHQVTQMGQEVILRCVPISNHLYFYWYRQILGQKVEFLVSFYNNEISEKSEIFDDQFSVERPDGSNFTLKIRSTKLEDSAMYFCASSETAPTAEAFFGQGTRLTVV.

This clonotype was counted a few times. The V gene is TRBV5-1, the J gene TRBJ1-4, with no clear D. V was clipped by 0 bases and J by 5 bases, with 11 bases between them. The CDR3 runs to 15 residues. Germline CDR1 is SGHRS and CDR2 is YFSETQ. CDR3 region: CASSLEGVPNEKLFF. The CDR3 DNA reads TGCGCCAGCAGCTTGGAAGGAGTACCCAATGAAAAACTGTTTTTT.

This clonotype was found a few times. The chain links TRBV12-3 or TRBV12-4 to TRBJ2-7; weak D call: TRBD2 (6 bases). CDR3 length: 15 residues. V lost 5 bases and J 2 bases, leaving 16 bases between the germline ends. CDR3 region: CASSPPEGPPYEQYF. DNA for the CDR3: TGTGCCAGCAGTCCCCCGGAGGGACCGCCCTACGAGCAGTACTTC.

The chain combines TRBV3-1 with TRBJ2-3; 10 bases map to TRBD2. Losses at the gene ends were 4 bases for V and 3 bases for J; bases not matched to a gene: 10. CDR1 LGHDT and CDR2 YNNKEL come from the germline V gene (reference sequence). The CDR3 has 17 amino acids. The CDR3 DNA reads TGTGCCAGCAGCCTCCTTTCTAGCGGGAGTAATACAGATACGCAGTATTTT. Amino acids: CASSLLSSGSNTDTQYF.

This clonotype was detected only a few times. CDR3 in DNA: TGTGCCACCAGTGACCGCACTAGAAGTGAGCAGTTCTTC. As protein: CATSDRTRSEQFF. The chain employs TRBV24-1 and TRBJ2-1; maybe TRBD2 (5 bases). V lost 4 bases, J lost 9 bases, and 12 bases lay in between. This CDR3 is built from 13 residues. Germline values: CDR1 KGHDR, CDR2 SFDVKD.

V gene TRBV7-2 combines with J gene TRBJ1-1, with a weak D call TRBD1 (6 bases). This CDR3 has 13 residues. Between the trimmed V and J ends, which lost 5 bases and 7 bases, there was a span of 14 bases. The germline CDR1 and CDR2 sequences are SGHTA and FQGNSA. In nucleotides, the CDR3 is TGTGCCAGCAGCAACTGGGGGGCAGGTGAAGCTTTCTTT. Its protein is CASSNWGAGEAFF.

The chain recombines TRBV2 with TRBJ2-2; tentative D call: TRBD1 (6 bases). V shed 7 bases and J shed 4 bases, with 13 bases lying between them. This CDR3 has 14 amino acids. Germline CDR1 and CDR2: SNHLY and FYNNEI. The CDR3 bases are TGTGCCAGCATACGGCAGGGGAGCACCGGGGAGCTGTTTTTT. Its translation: CASIRQGSTGELFF.

CDR3 protein: CSVDPQGLNTEAFF. In DNA, the CDR3 is TGCAGCGTTGATCCCCAGGGGCTGAACACTGAAGCTTTCTTT. The chain combines TRBV29-1 with TRBJ1-1; D is possibly TRBD1 (6 bases). This CDR3 is 14 amino acids long. CDR1 SQVTM and CDR2 ANQGSEA come from the germline V gene. V was clipped by 3 bases and J by 0 bases, with 11 bases between them.

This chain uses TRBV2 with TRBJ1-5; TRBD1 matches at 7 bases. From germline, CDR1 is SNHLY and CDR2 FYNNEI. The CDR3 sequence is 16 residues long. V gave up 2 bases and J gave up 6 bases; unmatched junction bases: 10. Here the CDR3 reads CASSERPAAGGQPQHF. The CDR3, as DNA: TGTGCCAGCAGTGAAAGGCCAGCTGCAGGGGGTCAGCCCCAGCATTTT.

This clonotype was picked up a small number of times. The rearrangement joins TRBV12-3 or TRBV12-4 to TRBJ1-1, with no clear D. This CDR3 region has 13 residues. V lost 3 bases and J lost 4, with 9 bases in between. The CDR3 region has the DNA TGTGCCAGCAGTTTGAGGGAGGGCACTGAAGCTTTCTTT. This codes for CASSLREGTEAFF.

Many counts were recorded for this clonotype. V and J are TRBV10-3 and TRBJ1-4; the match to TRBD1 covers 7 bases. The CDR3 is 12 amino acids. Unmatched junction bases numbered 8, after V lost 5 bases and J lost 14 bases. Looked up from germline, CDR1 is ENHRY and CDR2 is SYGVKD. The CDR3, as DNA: TGTGCCATCAGTCTACAGGGGTGGACTCTGTTTTTT. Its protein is CAISLQGWTLFF.

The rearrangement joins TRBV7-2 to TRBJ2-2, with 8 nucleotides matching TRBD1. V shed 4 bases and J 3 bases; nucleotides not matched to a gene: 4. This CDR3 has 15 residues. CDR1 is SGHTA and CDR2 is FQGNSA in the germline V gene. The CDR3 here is CASSSRTGYTGELFF. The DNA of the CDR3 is TGTGCCAGCAGCTCTAGGACAGGGTACACCGGGGAGCTGTTTTTT.

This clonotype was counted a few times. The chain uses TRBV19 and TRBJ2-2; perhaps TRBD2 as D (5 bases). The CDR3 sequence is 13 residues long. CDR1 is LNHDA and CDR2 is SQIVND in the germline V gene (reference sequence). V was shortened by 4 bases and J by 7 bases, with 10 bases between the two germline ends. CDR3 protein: CASSTLGGGELFF. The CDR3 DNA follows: TGTGCCAGTAGTACCCTAGGAGGCGGGGAGCTGTTTTTT.

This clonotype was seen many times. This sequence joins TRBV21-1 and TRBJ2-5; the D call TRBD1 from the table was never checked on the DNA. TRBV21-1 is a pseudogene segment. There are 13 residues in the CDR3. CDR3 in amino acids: CASSPDREETQYF. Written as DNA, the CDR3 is TGTGCCAGCAGCCCGGACAGGGAAGAGACCCAGTACTTC.

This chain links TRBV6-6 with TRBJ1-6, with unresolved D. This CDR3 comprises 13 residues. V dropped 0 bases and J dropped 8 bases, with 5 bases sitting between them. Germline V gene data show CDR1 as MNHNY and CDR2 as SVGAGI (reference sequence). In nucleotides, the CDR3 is TGTGCCAGCAGTTACTCGTCATATTCACCCCTCCACTTT. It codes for CASSYSSYSPLHF.

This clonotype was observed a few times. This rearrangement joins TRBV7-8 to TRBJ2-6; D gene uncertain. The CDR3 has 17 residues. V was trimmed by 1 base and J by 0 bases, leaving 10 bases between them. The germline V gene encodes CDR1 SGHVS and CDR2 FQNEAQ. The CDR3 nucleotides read TGTGCCAGCAGCTTAGGTGGGCTCCGCTCTGGGGCCAACGTCCTGACTTTC. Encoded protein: CASSLGGLRSGANVLTF. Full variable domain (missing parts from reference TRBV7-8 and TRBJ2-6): GAGVSQSPRYKVAKRGQDVALRCDPISGHVSLFWYQQALGQGPEFLTYFQNEAQLDKSGLPSDRFFAERPEGSVSTLKIQRTQQEDSAVYLCASSLGGLRSGANVLTFGAGSRLTVL.

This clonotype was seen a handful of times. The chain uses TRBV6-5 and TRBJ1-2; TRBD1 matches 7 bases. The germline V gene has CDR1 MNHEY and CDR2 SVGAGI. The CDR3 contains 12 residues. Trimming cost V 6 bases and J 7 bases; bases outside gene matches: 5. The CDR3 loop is CASRDRASGYTF. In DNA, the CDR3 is TGTGCCAGCAGAGACAGGGCTTCTGGCTACACCTTC.

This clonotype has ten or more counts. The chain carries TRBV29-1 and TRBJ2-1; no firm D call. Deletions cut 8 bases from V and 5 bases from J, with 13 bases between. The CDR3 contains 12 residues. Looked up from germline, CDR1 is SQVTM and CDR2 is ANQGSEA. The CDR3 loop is CSSLAPNNEQFF. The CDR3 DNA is TGCAGCTCCCTCGCCCCTAACAATGAGCAGTTCTTC.

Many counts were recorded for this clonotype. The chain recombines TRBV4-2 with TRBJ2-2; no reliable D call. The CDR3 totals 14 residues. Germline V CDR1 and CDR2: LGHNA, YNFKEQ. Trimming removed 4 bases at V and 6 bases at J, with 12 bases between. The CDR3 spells CASSRERLSGELFF. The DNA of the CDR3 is TGTGCCAGCAGCCGAGAACGGTTGTCCGGGGAGCTGTTTTTT.

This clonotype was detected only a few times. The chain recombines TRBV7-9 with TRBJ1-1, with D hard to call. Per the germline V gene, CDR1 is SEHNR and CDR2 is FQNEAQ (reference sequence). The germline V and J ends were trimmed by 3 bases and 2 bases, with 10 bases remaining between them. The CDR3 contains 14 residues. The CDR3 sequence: CASSFLVDNTEAFF. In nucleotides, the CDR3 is TGTGCCAGCAGCTTTCTAGTGGACAACACTGAAGCTTTCTTT.